A selection of T cell receptor beta chains follows, all from one sample in a study of cytomegalovirus exposure and HLA in healthy donors. Clones were sequenced by immunoSEQ multiplex PCR, and TCRdb holds only the in-frame ones, with some missing. The table lists about 180,000 clones, 82% of them singletons. Sequences were obtained from PBMCs. These receptors all stem from a man aged 40-49 years in good health and CMV-seronegative. The CDR3 runs from the conserved cysteine through the conserved F or W. The D gene is left open where the match is weak. Not every row has a clone size; where given, it reads once, few, many or a size class.

j_gene: TRBJ2-1
d_gene: -
abundance: -
v_gene: TRBV5-4
CDR3aa: CASSPTTLGEQFF
CDR3nt: TGTGCCAGCAGCCCGACTACGCTGGGTGAGCAGTTCTTC

j_gene: TRBJ2-1
d_gene: TRBD2
abundance: -
v_gene: TRBV9
CDR3aa: CASSVEREVGLNEQFF
CDR3nt: TGTGCCAGCAGCGTAGAGCGGGAGGTAGGGCTCAATGAGCAGTTCTTC

j_gene: TRBJ1-5
d_gene: TRBD1
abundance: -
v_gene: TRBV30
CDR3aa: CAFTRDRGGPQHF
CDR3nt: TGTGCCTTTACCCGGGACAGGGGTGGTCCCCAGCATTTT

j_gene: TRBJ2-3
d_gene: TRBD2
abundance: few
v_gene: TRBV4-2
CDR3aa: CASSQVLAGGTDTQYF
CDR3nt: TGTGCCAGCAGCCAAGTACTAGCGGGGGGGACAGATACGCAGTATTTT

j_gene: TRBJ1-5
d_gene: TRBD1
abundance: -
v_gene: TRBV28
CDR3aa: CASSFGGTGGIQPQHF
CDR3nt: TGTGCCAGCAGTTTTGGAGGCACAGGGGGCATACAGCCCCAGCATTTT

j_gene: TRBJ1-5
d_gene: -
abundance: once
v_gene: TRBV9
CDR3aa: CASTPGVDFQPQHF
CDR3nt: TGTGCCAGCACCCCAGGGGTCGATTTTCAGCCCCAGCATTTT

j_gene: TRBJ1-1
d_gene: TRBD1
abundance: -
v_gene: TRBV27
CDR3aa: CASSFRGLNTEAFF
CDR3nt: TGTGCCAGCAGTTTCAGGGGGCTGAACACTGAAGCTTTCTTT

j_gene: TRBJ2-1
d_gene: -
abundance: once
v_gene: TRBV5-6
CDR3aa: CASSSTTATSYNEQFF
CDR3nt: TGTGCCAGCAGCTCAACGACAGCTACCTCCTACAATGAGCAGTTCTTC

j_gene: TRBJ1-4
d_gene: -
abundance: -
v_gene: TRBV10-3
CDR3aa: CAIRPQEGEKLFF
CDR3nt: TGTGCCATCAGGCCCCAGGAGGGTGAAAAACTGTTTTTT

j_gene: TRBJ1-4
d_gene: -
abundance: -
v_gene: TRBV14
CDR3aa: CASSSAQGQNEKLFF
CDR3nt: TGTGCCAGCAGCTCGGCACAGGGCCAAAATGAAAAACTGTTTTTT

j_gene: TRBJ2-5
d_gene: TRBD2
abundance: -
v_gene: TRBV28
CDR3aa: CVVRGAGAQETQYF
CDR3nt: TGTGTGGTTAGGGGAGCGGGAGCCCAAGAGACCCAGTACTTC